Presented here are 19 T cell receptor beta chains from one specimen sequenced in a study of CD8+CD57+ T cells in acquired aplastic anemia. TCR beta VDJ combinations and CDR3 sequences were profiled from genomic DNA. TCRdb re-called the reads with MiXCR, one entry per CDR3 protein. Among 250,000 to 300,000 distinct CDR3 sequences listed, roughly half were seen once. The specimen was sorted CD4+, CD8+, or CD8+CD57+ T cells (not recorded which) from PBMCs. The receptors were gathered from a human donor with severe aplastic anemia or a healthy control (not recorded which).

This clonotype has more than one count but fewer than ten. The DNA for the CDR3 is TGTGCCAGCAGCCCCGCCGGGACTAGCGGAGGGGAGCAGTACTTC. Protein sequence: CASSPAGTSGGEQYF. This chain connects TRBV7-2 to TRBJ2-7; 11 bases align to TRBD2. The CDR3 consists of 15 residues. Germline lookup yields CDR1 SGHTA and CDR2 FQGNSA. V dropped 5 bases and J dropped 7; count of bases not matched to a gene: 10.

Many counts were recorded for this clonotype. V usage is TRBV7-9 and J usage is TRBJ1-1; D perhaps matches TRBD1 (5 bases). In germline, CDR1 is SEHNR, CDR2 FQNEAQ (reference sequence). Trimming took 5 bases from V and 1 from J, leaving 5 bases between them. The length of the CDR3 is 12 residues. CDR3 sequence (DNA): TGTGCCAGCAGCCAGGGGAACACTGAAGCTTTCTTT. This codes for CASSQGNTEAFF. Full variable domain (rest looked up from reference TRBV7-9 and TRBJ1-1): DTGVSQNPRHKITKRGQNVTFRCDPISEHNRLYWYRQTLGQGPEFLTYFQNEAQLEKSRLLSDRFSAERPKGSFSTLEIQRTEQGDSAMYLCASSQGNTEAFFGQGTRLTVV.

The chain employs TRBV5-6 and TRBJ2-5; D is perhaps TRBD1 (5 bases). The CDR3 is 14 residues long. Germline CDR1 SGHDT, CDR2 YYEEEE. V shed 0 bases and J shed 6 bases, with 12 bases lying between them. The CDR3 DNA sequence: TGTGCCAGCAGCTTGGCGGCAGGGCGGAAGACCCAGTACTTC. The encoded protein is CASSLAAGRKTQYF.

The chain carries TRBV19 and TRBJ1-6; 10 bases are shared with TRBD1. With 3 bases clipped from V and 7 bases from J, the junction kept 3 bases outside the gene matches. From germline, CDR1 is LNHDA and CDR2 SQIVND (reference sequence). This CDR3 has 15 amino acids. CDR3 region: CASSMLGQGNSPLHF. The DNA of the CDR3 is TGTGCCAGTAGTATGTTGGGACAGGGGAATTCACCCCTCCACTTT.

V usage is TRBV10-1 and J usage is TRBJ2-2; D possibly corresponds to TRBD2 (5 bases). The CDR3 covers 15 residues. Trimming pared 3 bases from V and 3 bases from J, leaving 11 bases between. Per the germline V gene, CDR1 is WNHNN and CDR2 is SYGVQD (reference sequence). The CDR3 is CASSDWTSDTGELFF. The CDR3, as DNA: TGCGCCAGCAGTGATTGGACTTCTGACACCGGGGAGCTGTTTTTT.

The chain recombines TRBV19 with TRBJ2-1; 9 bases align to TRBD2. The CDR3 extends over 16 amino acids. With 5 bases clipped from V and 2 bases from J, the junction kept 7 bases outside the gene matches. Germline loops: CDR1 LNHDA, CDR2 SQIVND (reference sequence). The CDR3 spells CASSPYSGSPYNEQFF. The CDR3 nucleotides read TGTGCCAGTAGTCCCTATAGCGGGAGTCCCTACAATGAGCAGTTCTTC.

Many counts were recorded for this clonotype. V is TRBV2 and J is TRBJ2-4, with D unresolved. Looked up from germline, CDR1 is SNHLY and CDR2 is FYNNEI. Trimming cost V 2 bases and J 8 bases, with 10 bases left between them. This CDR3 is 13 amino acids long. The CDR3 DNA is TGTGCCAGCAGTGAATTCGGGTACGACATTCAGTACTTC. This translates into CASSEFGYDIQYF. Full variable domain (rest looked up from reference TRBV2 and TRBJ2-4): EPEVTQTPSHQVTQMGQEVILRCVPISNHLYFYWYRQILGQKVEFLVSFYNNEISEKSEIFDDQFSVERPDGSNFTLKIRSTKLEDSAMYFCASSEFGYDIQYFGAGTRLSVL.

This sequence joins TRBV10-2 and TRBJ2-3, with D possibly matching TRBD1 (5 bases). V was pared by 6 bases and J by 4 bases, with 11 bases between. The CDR3 spans 13 residues. In germline, CDR1 is WSHSY, CDR2 SAAADI. The CDR3 region has the DNA TGCGCCAGCAGCGGTCAGGGCCCAGATACGCAGTATTTT. Protein: CASSGQGPDTQYF.

This clonotype was observed at least ten times. At one boundary the junction diverges from the germline segment, which might be a read error. The chain joins TRBV11-3 to TRBJ2-7; the match to TRBD1 covers 7 bases. The germline V gene has CDR1 SGHNT and CDR2 YENEEA. The CDR3 spans 12 residues. In nucleotides, the CDR3 is TGTGCCAGCAGCGAACGACAGGGACCGGTATTCTTC. Amino acids: CASSERQGPVFF. The whole variable domain, remainder taken from reference TRBV11-3 and TRBJ2-7, is EAGVVQSPRYKIIEKKQPVAFWCNPISGHNTLYWYLQNLGQGPELLIRYENEEAVDDSQLPKDRFSAERLKGVDSTLKIQPAELGDSAVYLCASSERQGPVFFGPGTRLTVT.

Only a few counts were recorded for this clonotype. The chain uses TRBV7-2 and TRBJ1-6; a possible D gene is TRBD1 (5 bases). V was shortened by 4 bases and J by 5 bases, with 18 bases between the two germline ends. The CDR3 is made up of 17 amino acids. Germline CDR1 is SGHTA and CDR2 is FQGNSA. The DNA for the CDR3 is TGTGCCAGCAGCTCTGAGAACCTGGGACGGAATAATTCACCCCTCCACTTT. Translating it yields CASSSENLGRNNSPLHF.

The CDR3 DNA sequence: TGCGCCAGCAGCTTTCGGGCGGAGTACAATGAGCAGTTCTTC. This codes for CASSFRAEYNEQFF. This chain links TRBV5-1 with TRBJ2-1; D ambiguous. V was trimmed by 2 bases and J by 4 bases, leaving 10 bases between them. Germline CDR1 SGHRS, CDR2 YFSETQ. The CDR3 sequence is 14 residues long.

This clonotype was seen at least ten times. A much larger clone lies one base from this, so it may be a read error. J is TRBJ1-4 and V is TRBV2; TRBD1 aligns across 7 bases. The germline gives CDR1 SNHLY, CDR2 FYNNEI. The CDR3 contains 16 residues. As DNA, the CDR3 is TGTGCCGGCAGGGCGTTTAGGGGGCAGTCTAATGAAAAACTGTTTTTT. The encoded protein is CAGRAFRGQSNEKLFF.

The chain joins TRBV19 to TRBJ1-6, with D hard to call. Trimming took off 6 bases at V and 0 bases at J, with 12 bases between the two ends. The germline CDR1 and CDR2 sequences are LNHDA and SQIVND (reference sequence). The CDR3 spans 16 residues. The CDR3 nucleotides are TGTGCCAGTAGCCTCCCAAGGAGCTCCTATAATTCACCCCTCCACTTT. The encoded protein is CASSLPRSSYNSPLHF.

In its sample, this clonotype was seen many times. The rearrangement uses TRBV28 and TRBJ2-7; D is unresolved. Trimming pared 3 bases from V and 0 bases from J, leaving 9 bases between. Per the germline V gene, CDR1 is MDHEN and CDR2 is SYDVKM. The CDR3 sequence is 14 residues long. The chain's CDR3 is CASSLSQSSYEQYF. For the CDR3, the DNA is TGTGCCAGCAGTTTGTCCCAGAGCTCCTACGAGCAGTACTTC.

This clonotype was seen a handful of times. Without the conserved terminal phenylalanine or tryptophan, this CDR3 likely stems from a read error. J is TRBJ2-6 and V is TRBV9, with D tentatively TRBD1 or TRBD2 (5 bases each). Germline V gives CDR1 SGDLS, CDR2 YYNGEE. The V gene lost 2 bases and the J gene lost 0 bases, with 6 bases spanning the gap. This CDR3 has 15 residues. The CDR3 bases are TGTGCCAGCAGCGTGAGGGGCTCTGGGGCCAACGTCCTGACTCTC. It translates to CASSVRGSGANVLTL.

In its sample, this clonotype was seen many times. The rearrangement joins TRBV7-2 to TRBJ1-2; the match to TRBD1 covers 10 bases. Germline-derived CDR1 and CDR2 are SGHTA and FQGNSA. The CDR3 has 16 residues. With V trimmed by 3 bases and J by 6 bases, 10 bases remained unmatched. The CDR3 is CASSLRRQGANHGYTF. The CDR3 DNA reads TGTGCCAGCAGCTTGCGCCGACAGGGGGCGAATCATGGCTACACCTTC. Based on the CDR3 plus reference TRBV7-2 and TRBJ1-2, the full variable domain is GAGVSQSPSNKVTEKGKDVELRCDPISGHTALYWYRQSLGQGLEFLIYFQGNSAPDKSGLPSDRFSAERTGGSVSTLTIQRTQQEDSAVYLCASSLRRQGANHGYTFGSGTRLTVV.

A word on this clonotype: The conserved phenylalanine or tryptophan is not found at the CDR3 terminus, so this likely reflects a read error. The rearrangement links TRBV7-9 to TRBJ2-7, with D possibly TRBD1 on 6 matching bases. V was trimmed by 7 bases and J by 0 bases, leaving 16 bases between them. The germline CDR1 and CDR2 sequences are SEHNR and FQNEAQ (reference sequence). The CDR3 spans 15 residues. The CDR3 spells CASNATTGGSYEQYC. CDR3 in DNA: TGTGCCAGCAACGCGACGACAGGCGGCTCCTACGAGCAGTACTGC.

This clonotype was seen once. The chain uses TRBV11-3 and TRBJ1-1; TRBD1 might be the D (5 bases). The V gene lost 3 bases and the J gene lost 4 bases, with 9 bases spanning the gap. There are 13 residues in the CDR3. Germline CDR1 reads SGHNT; CDR2 reads YENEEA. CDR3 protein: CASSLTQGTEAFF. CDR3 DNA sequence: TGTGCCAGCAGCTTGACGCAGGGCACTGAAGCTTTCTTT.

On this clonotype: A junction end diverges from the germline sequence, so it may reflect a read error. This chain joins TRBV7-6 and TRBJ1-6, with D unresolved. The CDR3 totals 14 residues. Germline V gene sequence: CDR1 SGHVS, CDR2 FNYEAQ. CDR3 DNA: TGTACCAGCAGCTTAGAAGGGTTGTTAGAACCCCTCCACTTT. Amino acids: CTSSLEGLLEPLHF.